The source of this TCR beta chain is a study of blood T cell repertoires in COVID-19. Study-wide background: T cells, B-cell-depleted T cells, or PBMCs provided the cDNA or gDNA that served as material.

As originally analysed: Researchers report that nucleated cell counts were estimated from reference gene primer amplification. Only in-frame clones appear in the TCRdb table, and some are missing; sequencing was by immunoSEQ multiplex PCR. V and J calls plus clone size are reproduced from that table; the DNA served to infer D and trimming. Counted here are 280,000 or so clones, roughly 85% occurring once; the ten biggest clones make up roughly 2.6%. This clone was seen only once. Participants, about 18 to 89 years old, spanned 24 US areas. Clinical history reported by participants formed the basis on which cohorts were assigned. The sequence was obtained from a woman aged 45-65 years who had recovered from COVID-19. The sequenced material came from PBMCs or T cells enriched from blood (not recorded which).

The CDR3 loop is CSASTGYNEQFF. DNA for the CDR3: TGCAGTGCTAGTACAGGGTACAATGAGCAGTTCTTC. This chain connects TRBV20-1 to TRBJ2-1; perhaps TRBD1 as D (6 bases). Trimming cost V 3 bases and J 4 bases, with 7 bases left between them. The length of the CDR3 is 12 residues. Per the germline V gene, CDR1 is DFQATT and CDR2 is SNEGSKA (reference sequence).